This TCR beta chain was sequenced for a study of molecular identifiers for immune sequencing clone quantification. Overall study findings and caveats: Even with some 960,000 naive cells present, spiked Jurkat TCR RNA from one cell was reportedly detectable. Effector cells kept over 99% of their molecules in clones above 20 RNA copies, while naive cells kept under 1% there.

One entry per CDR3 protein results from TCRdb running MiXCR on the PCR reads. This sample has around 460,000 distinct CDR3 sequences, with about a quarter found just once. This clonotype was found a few times. Its target is unknown. Naive CD8 sequencing libraries were generated from around 18,000 to 910,000 sorted cells, with 10%, 30% or 50% RNA as input. Sorting recovered naive CD8 T cells on a CD8+CD4-CCR7+CD45RA+ profile. The J segment lost 2 bases and the V segment lost 3 bases, leaving 4 bases of the junction unmatched. Germline values: CDR1 SGDLS, CDR2 YYNGEE. This CDR3 is 15 amino acids long. J is TRBJ2-5 and V is TRBV9, with TRBD1 matching over 10 bases. The TCR comes from a human donor in good health. Some libraries in this study had Jurkat cell RNA spiked in. The sequenced material came from naive CD8+ T cells from blood, with Jurkat cell RNA spiked in. Regarding subset: FACS-sorted CD8+CD4-CCR7+CD45RA+ naive T cells. As DNA, the CDR3 is TGTGCCAGCAGCGCTCGGGACAGGGGACAAGAGACCCAGTACTTC. It translates to CASSARDRGQETQYF.